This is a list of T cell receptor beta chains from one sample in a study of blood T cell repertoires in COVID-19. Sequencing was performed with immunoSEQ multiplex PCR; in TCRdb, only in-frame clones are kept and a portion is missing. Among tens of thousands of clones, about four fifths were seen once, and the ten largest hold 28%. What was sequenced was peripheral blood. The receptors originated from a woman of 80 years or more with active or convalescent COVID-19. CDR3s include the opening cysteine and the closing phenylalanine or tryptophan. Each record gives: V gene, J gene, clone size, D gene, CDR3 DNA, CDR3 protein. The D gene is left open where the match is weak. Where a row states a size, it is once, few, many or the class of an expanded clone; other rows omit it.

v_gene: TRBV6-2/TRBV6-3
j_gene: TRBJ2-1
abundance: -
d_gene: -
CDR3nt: TGTGCCAGCAGTCTTTCCCGCGACAATGAGCAGTTCTTC
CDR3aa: CASSLSRDNEQFF

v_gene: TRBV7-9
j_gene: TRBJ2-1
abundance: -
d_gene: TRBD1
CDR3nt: TGTGCCAGCAGCTCACACAGGGGGCTCTACAATGAGCAGTTCTTC
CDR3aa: CASSSHRGLYNEQFF

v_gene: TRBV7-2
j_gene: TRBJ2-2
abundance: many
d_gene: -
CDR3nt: TGTGCCAGCAGCTTAGCACTAGCATCCACCGGGGAGCTGTTTTTT
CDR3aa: CASSLALASTGELFF

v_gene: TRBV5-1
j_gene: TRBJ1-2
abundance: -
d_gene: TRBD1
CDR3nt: TGCGCCAGCAGGACAGGGGAAGATTATGGCTACACCTTC
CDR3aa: CASRTGEDYGYTF

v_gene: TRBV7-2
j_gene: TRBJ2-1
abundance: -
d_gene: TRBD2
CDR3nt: TGTGCCAGCAGCTCCGGACTAGCGGGGGGTAATGAGCAGTTCTTC
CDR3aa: CASSSGLAGGNEQFF

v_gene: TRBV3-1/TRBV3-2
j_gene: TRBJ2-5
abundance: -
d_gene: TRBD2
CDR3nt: TGTGCCAGCACACCGGGACTAGCGAAAGAGACCCAGTACTTC
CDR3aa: CASTPGLAKETQYF

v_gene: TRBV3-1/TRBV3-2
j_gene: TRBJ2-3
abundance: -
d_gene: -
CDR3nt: TGTGCCAGCAGCCCAGACTTCACAGATACGCAGTATTTT
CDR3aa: CASSPDFTDTQYF

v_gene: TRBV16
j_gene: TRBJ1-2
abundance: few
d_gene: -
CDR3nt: TGTGCCAGCAGCCAGACAAGAAGTTACTATGGCTACACCTTC
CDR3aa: CASSQTRSYYGYTF

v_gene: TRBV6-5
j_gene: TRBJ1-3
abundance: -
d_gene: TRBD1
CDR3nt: TGTGCCAGCAAACAGGGGGCTAACTCTGGAAACACCATATATTTT
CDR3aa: CASKQGANSGNTIYF

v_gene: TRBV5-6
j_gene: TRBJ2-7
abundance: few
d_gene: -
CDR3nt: TGTGCCAGCACCGGCAGGGGTCACTACGAGCAGTACTTC
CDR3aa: CASTGRGHYEQYF

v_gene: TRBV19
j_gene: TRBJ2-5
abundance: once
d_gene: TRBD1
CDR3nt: TGTGCCAGTAGTATAGGGGGCCAGGGGGCAATTCAAGAGACCCAGTACTTC
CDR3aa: CASSIGGQGAIQETQYF

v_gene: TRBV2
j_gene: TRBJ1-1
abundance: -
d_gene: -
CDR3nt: TGTGCCAGCAGAGTAGTAGTGGCTGAAGCTTTCTTT
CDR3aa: CASRVVVAEAFF

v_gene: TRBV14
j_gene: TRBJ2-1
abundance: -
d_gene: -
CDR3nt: TGTGCCAGCAGCAAAGGATGGGGGGGGCTTATTGATGAGCAGTTCTTC
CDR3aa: CASSKGWGGLIDEQFF

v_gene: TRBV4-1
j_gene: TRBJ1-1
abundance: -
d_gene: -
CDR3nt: TGCGCCAGCAGCCTCTTTGTAAGGGACACGAACACTGAAGCTTTCTTT
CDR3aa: CASSLFVRDTNTEAFF

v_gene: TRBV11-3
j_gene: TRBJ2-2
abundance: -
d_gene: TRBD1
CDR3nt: TGTGCCAGCAGCCCGACAGGGGTAACCGGGGAGCTGTTTTTT
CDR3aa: CASSPTGVTGELFF

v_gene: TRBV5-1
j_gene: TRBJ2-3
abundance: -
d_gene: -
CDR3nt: TGCGCCAGCAGCTTACAACCTACAGGTAATACGCAGTATTTT
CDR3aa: CASSLQPTGNTQYF